The 10 T cell receptor beta chains in this list originate from one sample, sequenced in a study of T cell responses to AZD1222 COVID-19 vaccine. Sequencing was performed with immunoSEQ multiplex PCR; in TCRdb, only in-frame clones are kept and a portion is missing. The data hold just under 100,000 clones, with roughly 90% observed a single time. The sample here was peripheral blood, taken on day 0 of AZD1222 vaccination. The receptors shown here come from an adult in good health.

This chain uses TRBV11-3 with TRBJ2-4; a weak D match, TRBD1 (5 bases). This CDR3 comprises 16 residues. Trimming took off 1 base at V and 4 bases at J, with 14 bases between the two ends. Germline values: CDR1 SGHNT, CDR2 YENEEA. The CDR3 loop is CASSLASAGIKNIQYF. The CDR3 DNA sequence: TGTGCCAGCAGCTTAGCCTCAGCAGGGATTAAAAACATTCAGTACTTC.

The rearrangement links TRBV28 to TRBJ1-2; 7 bases align to TRBD1. The CDR3 length is 15 residues. CDR1 is MDHEN, CDR2 SYDVKM, per germline. The V segment lost 7 bases and the J segment 2 bases; nucleotides outside the gene matches: 10. The CDR3 DNA reads as TGTGCCAGCAACTTAGGGACAGAACCCAACTATGGCTACACCTTC. Its protein product is CASNLGTEPNYGYTF.

This clone was picked up a small number of times. The rearrangement uses TRBV9 and TRBJ1-4; 8 bases match TRBD1. The CDR3 loop spans 13 amino acids. V lost 6 bases, J lost 8 bases, and 6 bases stayed unmatched. Germline-derived CDR1 and CDR2 are SGDLS and YYNGEE. The CDR3 loop is CASTPTGVEKLFF. For the CDR3, the DNA is TGTGCCAGCACCCCGACAGGGGTGGAAAAACTGTTTTTT.

The J gene is TRBJ2-5, the V gene TRBV7-2, with 9 bases lining up with TRBD2. This CDR3 region has 18 residues. Unmatched junction bases numbered 13, after V lost 4 bases and J lost 1 base. Germline loops: CDR1 SGHTA, CDR2 FQGNSA. The CDR3 DNA reads TGTGCCAGCAGCTCACGAGTGGGGCGGGGGGGAATCCAAGAGACCCAGTACTTC. Its protein is CASSSRVGRGGIQETQYF.

The rearrangement uses TRBV9 and TRBJ2-1; 10 bases map to TRBD1. There are 15 residues in the CDR3. Germline CDR1 reads SGDLS; CDR2 reads YYNGEE. After removal of 3 bases from V and 8 bases from J, the junction contained 8 bases not matched to a gene. For the CDR3, the DNA is TGTGCCAGCAGCGCCCCGGGACAGGGGTTCGATGAGCAGTTCTTC. Translated: CASSAPGQGFDEQFF.

This clone was seen a few times. V is TRBV11-3 and J is TRBJ1-1; the D gene is possibly TRBD1 (6 bases). The CDR3 totals 15 residues. V gave up 5 bases and J gave up 5 bases, with 18 bases separating them. CDR1 is SGHNT and CDR2 is YENEEA in the germline V gene. In DNA form, the CDR3 reads TGTGCCAGCAGCCATCAAACGGACAGTAGGACTGAAGCTTTCTTT. Protein product: CASSHQTDSRTEAFF.

This sequence joins TRBV5-1 and TRBJ1-1; maybe TRBD1 (6 bases). Germline assignment: CDR1 SGHRS and CDR2 YFSETQ. CDR3 length: 14 amino acids. Trimming removed 6 bases from V and 0 bases from J, with 12 bases in between. CDR3 in DNA: TGCGCCAGCATACAGGGTTCCATGAACACTGAAGCTTTCTTT. Its translation is CASIQGSMNTEAFF.

V gene TRBV11-3 combines with J gene TRBJ1-1, with D perhaps matching TRBD1 (6 bases). CDR1 SGHNT and CDR2 YENEEA come from the germline V gene. V lost 6 bases and J 4 bases, leaving 18 bases between the germline ends. The CDR3 runs 15 residues. The CDR3 DNA sequence: TGTGCCAGCAGGACACGAACCGGGACAAGCACTGAAGCTTTCTTT. This sequence encodes CASRTRTGTSTEAFF.

The genes are TRBV2 and TRBJ1-2, with TRBD1 matching 9 bases. The CDR3 runs to 12 residues. The V gene's germline CDR1 is SNHLY and CDR2 FYNNEI. Trimming took 8 bases from V and 8 from J; bases not matched to a gene: 6. Here the CDR3 DNA reads TGTGCCAGCTCCGGGACAGGGTTCGGCTACACCTTC. Encoded protein: CASSGTGFGYTF.

The J gene is TRBJ2-7, the V gene TRBV11-3, with 8 positions matching TRBD2. With V trimmed by 2 bases and J by 3 bases, 9 bases remained unmatched. The CDR3 totals 16 residues. Germline CDR1 is SGHNT and CDR2 is YENEEA. The CDR3 is CASSLFGGDKLYEQYF. In nucleotides, the CDR3 is TGTGCCAGCAGCTTATTCGGGGGGGACAAACTCTACGAGCAGTACTTC.